The 32 T cell receptor beta chains below come from one sample, sequenced in a study of blood T cell repertoires in COVID-19. Assay: immunoSEQ multiplex PCR; the TCRdb copy retains only in-frame clones and omits some. The profile covers 650,000 to 800,000 clones, with 85% to 90% appearing a single time and under 0.3% taken by the ten largest. The material sequenced was peripheral blood. These receptors all stem from a woman younger than 35 with acute or convalescent COVID-19.

The V call is TRBV9, the J call TRBJ2-1; perhaps TRBD1 as D (6 bases). Trimming took off 0 bases at V and 4 bases at J, with 11 bases between the two ends. From germline, CDR1 is SGDLS and CDR2 YYNGEE. The CDR3 spans 15 residues. The CDR3 DNA is TGTGCCAGCAGCGTAGGGGGGCTAACATACAATGAGCAGTTCTTC. The encoded protein is CASSVGGLTYNEQFF.

J is TRBJ2-2 and V is TRBV5-1; D is uncertain. Trimming left V 5 bases short and J 2 bases short, with 10 bases between. From germline, CDR1 is SGHRS and CDR2 YFSETQ. The CDR3 extends over 14 amino acids. The CDR3 nucleotides are TGCGCCAGCAGAGAGGATACCAACACCGGGGAGCTGTTTTTT. This translates into CASREDTNTGELFF.

The chain couples TRBV12-5 to TRBJ1-1; D ambiguous. Trimming removed 6 bases at V and 6 bases at J, with 8 bases between. CDR1 and CDR2 from the germline V gene are LGHNT and FRNRAP. This CDR3 comprises 11 residues. The CDR3 sequence: CASGNFAEAFF. The DNA of the CDR3 is TGTGCTAGTGGAAATTTCGCTGAAGCTTTCTTT.

The chain links TRBV10-2 to TRBJ1-2; 8 bases are a match to TRBD1. The trim removed 6 bases at V and 8 bases at J, leaving 11 bases unmatched. The V gene's germline CDR1 is WSHSY and CDR2 SAAADI. The length of the CDR3 is 14 residues. The CDR3 reads CASSQTPGGWGYTF. For the CDR3, the DNA is TGCGCCAGCAGCCAAACCCCAGGGGGCTGGGGCTACACCTTC.

Points on this clone: The identical CDR3 is also encoded by other nucleotide sequences in the sample. The rearrangement uses TRBV5-1 and TRBJ1-5, with 11 bases lining up with TRBD1. CDR3 length equals 14 residues. Germline CDR1 reads SGHRS; CDR2 reads YFSETQ. Unmatched junction bases numbered 3, after V lost 4 bases and J lost 6 bases. CDR3 nucleotides: TGCGCCAGCAGCACTGGGACAGGGGGTCAGCCCCAGCATTTT. Translated, it gives CASSTGTGGQPQHF.

Here the CDR3 reads CASSQPGQGNEQYF. In DNA, the CDR3 is TGTGCCAGCAGCCAACCGGGACAGGGTAACGAGCAGTACTTC. This sequence joins TRBV3-1 (or the pseudogene TRBV3-2) and TRBJ2-7; TRBD1 matches 9 bases. Per the germline V gene, CDR1 is LGHDT and CDR2 is YNNKEL (reference sequence). V gave up 2 bases and J gave up 5 bases; unmatched junction bases: 4. The CDR3 length is 14 residues.

This sequence joins TRBV6-5 and TRBJ2-3; TRBD2 agrees at 9 bases. Trimming at V came to 5 bases and at J to 5 bases, leaving 8 bases not matched to a gene. This CDR3 has 15 amino acids. CDR1 and CDR2 from the germline V gene are MNHEY and SVGAGI. CDR3 DNA: TGTGCCAGCAGTACCGCGGCGGGGGGGGGAGATACGCAGTATTTT. It codes for CASSTAAGGGDTQYF.

The V and J genes are TRBV7-6 and TRBJ2-1; 10 bases align to TRBD2. In germline, CDR1 is SGHVS, CDR2 FNYEAQ. The V segment lost 5 bases and the J segment 2 bases; nucleotides outside the gene matches: 3. The CDR3 length is 15 residues. CDR3 residues: CASSPGLATYNEQFF. The CDR3, as DNA: TGTGCCAGCAGCCCGGGACTAGCGACCTACAATGAGCAGTTCTTC.

The chain recombines TRBV27 with TRBJ1-2; a possible D gene is TRBD1 (5 bases). Looked up from germline, CDR1 is MNHEY and CDR2 is SMNVEV (reference sequence). V gave up 0 bases and J gave up 1 base, with 9 bases separating them. This CDR3 region has 15 residues. The CDR3 bases are TGTGCCAGCAGTTTATCGCGGAGGGGTAACTATGGCTACACCTTC. Amino acid sequence: CASSLSRRGNYGYTF.

This chain connects TRBV6-1 to TRBJ1-3; 8 bases match TRBD1. Germline trimming cut 1 base from V and 8 bases from J; bases unmatched to any gene: 4. The germline V gene has CDR1 MNHNS and CDR2 SASEGT. The CDR3 runs to 14 residues. In DNA, the CDR3 is TGTGCCAGCAGTGAAGGGACAGGGACTGACACCATATATTTT. Translation gives CASSEGTGTDTIYF.

The rearrangement joins TRBV7-6 to TRBJ2-1; 10 positions match TRBD1. V lost 2 bases, J lost 6 bases, and 4 bases stayed unmatched. Germline V gives CDR1 SGHVS, CDR2 FNYEAQ. CDR3 length: 15 amino acids. CDR3 in amino acids: CASSLFRDRGNEQFF. As DNA, the CDR3 is TGTGCCAGCAGCTTATTTAGGGACAGGGGCAATGAGCAGTTCTTC.

This clone occurred a few times. The chain uses TRBV4-1 and TRBJ1-2; TRBD1 is a possible D gene (5 bases). The CDR3 is 14 amino acids. Trimming took off 0 bases at V and 4 bases at J, with 9 bases between the two ends. The germline V gene encodes CDR1 MGHRA and CDR2 YSYEKL. The CDR3 bases are TGCGCCAGCAGCCAAGAGCAACAGGTCTATGGCTACACCTTC. It translates to CASSQEQQVYGYTF.

The CDR3 sequence: CASSLDTGQETQYF. CDR3 coding DNA: TGTGCCAGCAGCTTAGATACAGGACAAGAGACCCAGTACTTC. The genes are TRBV7-2 and TRBJ2-5; possibly TRBD1 for D (5 bases). Germline lookup yields CDR1 SGHTA and CDR2 FQGNSA. This CDR3 contains 14 residues. The ends were cut back, 1 base at V and 2 bases at J, with 8 bases in the middle.

The chain recombines TRBV9 with TRBJ1-3; TRBD1 agrees at 8 bases. The CDR3 loop spans 17 amino acids. After removal of 0 bases from V and 0 bases from J, the junction contained 5 bases not matched to a gene. CDR1 SGDLS and CDR2 YYNGEE come from the germline V gene. CDR3 bases: TGTGCCAGCAGCGTAGCCCGAACAGGGGGCTCTGGAAACACCATATATTTT. Translated, it gives CASSVARTGGSGNTIYF. Complete variable domain (other parts from reference TRBV9 and TRBJ1-3): DSGVTQTPKHLITATGQRVTLRCSPRSGDLSVYWYQQSLDQGLQFLIQYYNGEERAKGNILERFSAQQFPDLHSELNLSSLELGDSALYFCASSVARTGGSGNTIYFGEGSWLTVV.

This chain connects TRBV24-1 to TRBJ1-2, with 10 bases identical to TRBD1. Trimming removed 7 bases from V and 0 bases from J; junction bases left unmatched: 1. Germline V lookup: CDR1 KGHDR, CDR2 SFDVKD. The CDR3 totals 14 residues. The CDR3 reads CATSGQGANYGYTF. In nucleotides, the CDR3 is TGTGCCACCAGCGGACAGGGGGCTAACTATGGCTACACCTTC.

CDR3 residues: CATSAPDRGRGDEQFF. The DNA of the CDR3 is TGTGCCACCAGCGCCCCGGACAGGGGTCGAGGGGATGAGCAGTTCTTC. The chain joins TRBV24-1 to TRBJ2-1; 9 positions match TRBD1. The CDR3 extends over 16 amino acids. Germline V gene data show CDR1 as KGHDR and CDR2 as SFDVKD. The V and J ends lost 7 bases and 8 bases, in that order; junction bases with no gene match: 14.

Note on this clone: One end of the junction is discordant with germline, which a read error may explain. This chain joins TRBV10-3 and TRBJ1-1; D remains ambiguous. Germline V gene lookup returns CDR1 ENHRY and CDR2 SYGVKD. The CDR3 contains 12 residues. The CDR3 loop is CAISDRRTGAFF. DNA of the CDR3: TGTGCCATCAGTGATCGGAGGACTGGAGCTTTCTTT.

The chain links TRBV29-1 to TRBJ2-2; 14 nucleotides line up with TRBD2. CDR3 length equals 16 residues. Trimming removed 7 bases from V and 4 bases from J; junction bases left unmatched: 8. Looked up from germline, CDR1 is SQVTM and CDR2 is ANQGSEA. The CDR3 region has the DNA TGCAGCGGAAATATTGGGACTAGCGGGAGCACCGGGGAGCTGTTTTTT. This sequence encodes CSGNIGTSGSTGELFF.

This chain joins TRBV4-1 and TRBJ1-4; TRBD1 aligns across 8 bases. This CDR3 region has 16 residues. V trimming: 4 bases; J trimming: 3 bases; junction bases outside the gene matches: 7. Germline-derived CDR1 and CDR2 are MGHRA and YSYEKL. CDR3 sequence reads: CASSREETGANEKLFF. Written as DNA, the CDR3 is TGCGCCAGCAGCCGAGAAGAGACAGGGGCTAATGAAAAACTGTTTTTT.

The J gene is TRBJ2-2, the V gene TRBV24-1; the match to TRBD1 covers 10 bases. Germline V gene data show CDR1 as KGHDR and CDR2 as SFDVKD. The CDR3 totals 16 residues. The V and J ends lost 0 bases and 10 bases, in that order; junction bases with no gene match: 7. The CDR3 DNA reads TGTGCCACCAGTGATTTGGGGACAGGGGAGTTAGAGGAGCTGTTTTTT. It is translated as CATSDLGTGELEELFF.

This clone was seen a handful of times. The gene calls are TRBV6-5 and TRBJ1-4; 9 bases fit TRBD1. J gave up 10 bases and V 5 bases, and 11 bases lay outside the gene matches. The CDR3 sequence is 15 residues long. The germline V gene encodes CDR1 MNHEY and CDR2 SVGAGI. This chain's CDR3 is CASSLFGTGLIKLFF. The CDR3 DNA sequence: TGTGCCAGCAGTCTCTTCGGGACAGGGCTAATAAAACTGTTTTTT.

The chain joins TRBV28 to TRBJ1-2; tentative D call: TRBD1 (5 bases). The CDR3 is 13 amino acids. Trimming removed 1 base at V and 8 bases at J, with 11 bases between. Germline loops: CDR1 MDHEN, CDR2 SYDVKM. CDR3 DNA sequence: TGTGCCAGCAGTTTATCGGCCGGGGGGGGCTACACCTTC. Encoded protein: CASSLSAGGGYTF.

This chain links TRBV19 with TRBJ1-6; D gene ambiguous. The CDR3 totals 12 residues. V lost 11 bases to trimming and J lost 0 bases, with 5 bases between them. Germline-derived CDR1 and CDR2 are LNHDA and SQIVND (reference sequence). In DNA form, the CDR3 reads TGTGCCGAGAGCTCCTATAATTCACCCCTCCACTTT. Amino acids: CAESSYNSPLHF.

This clone was seen a handful of times. The sample carries other DNA sequences with the same CDR3. The V gene is TRBV6-5, the J gene TRBJ1-2; no clear D gene. The CDR3 spans 12 residues. V lost 9 bases and J 2 bases, leaving 10 bases between the germline ends. The germline gives CDR1 MNHEY, CDR2 SVGAGI. The CDR3 sequence is CASSRGNYGYTF. The CDR3 DNA follows: TGTGCCAGTTCTCGGGGAAACTATGGCTACACCTTC.

The J gene is TRBJ1-3, the V gene TRBV20-1; D not certain. Germline CDR1 DFQATT, CDR2 SNEGSKA (reference sequence). Between the trimmed V and J ends, which lost 3 bases and 0 bases, there was a span of 9 bases. This CDR3 comprises 14 residues. Here the CDR3 reads CSASSTSSGNTIYF. The CDR3 region has the DNA TGCAGTGCTAGTAGTACGAGCTCTGGAAACACCATATATTTT.

This chain joins TRBV30 and TRBJ2-2, with 9 nucleotides matching TRBD2. The CDR3 totals 15 residues. Trimming at V came to 2 bases and at J to 0 bases, leaving 1 base not matched to a gene. CDR1 is GTSNPN and CDR2 is SVGIG in the germline V gene (reference sequence). Here the CDR3 reads CAWSQRGANTGELFF. In DNA, the CDR3 is TGTGCCTGGAGTCAGCGGGGGGCGAACACCGGGGAGCTGTTTTTT.

This chain uses TRBV19 with TRBJ1-4, with D maybe TRBD1 (6 bases). The CDR3 covers 14 residues. The V gene's germline CDR1 is LNHDA and CDR2 SQIVND (reference sequence). Trimming pared 6 bases from V and 5 bases from J, leaving 13 bases between. DNA of the CDR3: TGTGCCAGTAGGACTACAGGGAGCAATGAAAAACTGTTTTTT. Translated: CASRTTGSNEKLFF. Drawing the rest from reference TRBV19 and TRBJ1-4, the complete variable domain is DGGITQSPKYLFRKEGQNVTLSCEQNLNHDAMYWYRQDPGQGLRLIYYSQIVNDFQKGDIAEGYSVSREKKESFPLTVTSAQKNPTAFYLCASRTTGSNEKLFFGSGTQLSVL.

The CDR3 DNA is TGTGCCAGCAGCTTGGGCGGGACCCAAAATGGCTACACCTTC. Protein: CASSLGGTQNGYTF. The rearrangement uses TRBV14 and TRBJ1-2; D is perhaps TRBD1 (5 bases). Germline V CDR1 and CDR2: SGHDN, FVKESK. V dropped 5 bases and J dropped 6 bases, with 16 bases sitting between them. The CDR3 totals 14 residues.

There are a few counts of this clone. The chain is built from TRBV3-1 (or the pseudogene TRBV3-2) and TRBJ1-3; 7 bases agree with TRBD1. The trim removed 1 base at V and 2 bases at J, leaving 2 bases unmatched. The CDR3 has 15 residues. CDR1 and CDR2 (germline): LGHDT, YNNKEL (reference sequence). The CDR3, as DNA: TGTGCCAGCAGCCAAGCCGGGACAGCTGGAAACACCATATATTTT. Protein sequence: CASSQAGTAGNTIYF.

V gene TRBV29-1 combines with J gene TRBJ1-2, with 8 bases matching TRBD1. Germline loops: CDR1 SQVTM, CDR2 ANQGSEA. Germline trimming cut 2 bases from V and 8 bases from J; bases unmatched to any gene: 4. This CDR3 contains 12 residues. This chain's CDR3 is CSVEQGAGGYTF. CDR3 DNA sequence: TGCAGCGTTGAACAGGGGGCTGGGGGCTACACCTTC.

Only one count was recorded for this clone. This chain joins TRBV9 and TRBJ1-5; no definite D call. The ends were cut back, 0 bases at V and 7 bases at J, with 5 bases in the middle. CDR1 and CDR2 from the germline V gene are SGDLS and YYNGEE. This CDR3 is 12 amino acids long. The CDR3 nucleotides read TGTGCCAGCAGCGTAGGAGGGCAGCCCCAGCATTTT. It translates to CASSVGGQPQHF.

Here the CDR3 reads CASSVGDFLGYTF. The CDR3 bases are TGTGCCAGCAGCGTAGGCGACTTCCTGGGCTACACCTTC. V is TRBV9 and J is TRBJ1-2; D unresolved. The germline V gene encodes CDR1 SGDLS and CDR2 YYNGEE. CDR3 size: 13 residues. V was trimmed by 0 bases and J by 8 bases, leaving 11 bases between them.